These 27 T cell receptor beta chains were all obtained from the same sample, sequenced in a study of PD-L1 blockade in urothelial cancer. The protocol was immunoSEQ multiplex PCR, while the TCRdb copy is restricted to in-frame clones and leaves out a portion. The sample shows 30,000 to 40,000 clones, around four fifths of them seen only once. Stated time point: pretreatment peripheral blood. The material was PBMCs, obtained around atezolizumab (anti-PD-L1) treatment. These receptors all come from a man older than 75 with urothelial cancer.

The chain couples TRBV21-1 to TRBJ2-7; the D call in the table, TRBD2, was not verified against the DNA. TRBV21-1 is a listed pseudogene. The CDR3 contains 14 residues. CDR3 amino acids: CASPRGQTVYEQYF. DNA of the CDR3: TGTGCCAGCCCGCGGGGGCAGACCGTCTACGAGCAGTACTTC.

This clone has a single count. J is TRBJ2-1 and V is TRBV5-1; 10 bases line up with TRBD2. The germline V gene encodes CDR1 SGHRS and CDR2 YFSETQ. CDR3 length: 18 amino acids. Trimming cost V 0 bases and J 4 bases; bases outside gene matches: 10. The chain's CDR3 is CASSLEGPGTSEYNEQFF. The CDR3 DNA reads as TGCGCCAGCAGCTTGGAAGGCCCCGGGACTAGCGAATACAATGAGCAGTTCTTC.

The chain carries TRBV28 and TRBJ2-7; D is uncertain. CDR1 is MDHEN and CDR2 is SYDVKM in the germline V gene. The CDR3 sequence is 14 residues long. V lost 4 bases, J lost 0 bases, and 10 bases lay in between. CDR3 sequence: CASSSPSSSYEQYF. CDR3 DNA sequence: TGTGCCAGCAGTTCCCCGTCCTCCTCCTACGAGCAGTACTTC.

The V gene is TRBV19, the J gene TRBJ2-7; maybe TRBD2 (5 bases). The germline V and J ends were trimmed by 3 bases and 2 bases, with 20 bases remaining between them. The CDR3 sequence is 17 residues long. Germline V gene data show CDR1 as LNHDA and CDR2 as SQIVND (reference sequence). CDR3 residues: CASSIILRPSNPYEQYF. In nucleotides, the CDR3 is TGTGCCAGTAGTATCATCCTACGGCCTAGCAACCCCTACGAGCAGTACTTC.

The chain uses TRBV27 and TRBJ1-2; D remains unclear. This CDR3 contains 13 residues. V lost 2 bases to trimming and J lost 0 bases, with 4 bases between them. Germline V CDR1 and CDR2: MNHEY, SMNVEV (reference sequence). CDR3 bases: TGTGCCAGCAGTTTAGCGGCTAACTATGGCTACACCTTC. The encoded protein is CASSLAANYGYTF.

This clone was seen only once. This chain connects TRBV27 to TRBJ2-6; D gene ambiguous. Germline-derived CDR1 and CDR2 are MNHEY and SMNVEV (reference sequence). The CDR3 length is 14 residues. The V end was cut by 5 bases, the J end by 0 bases, with 5 bases between. The CDR3 here is CASSGSSGANVLTF. Written as DNA, the CDR3 is TGTGCCAGCAGTGGTAGCTCTGGGGCCAACGTCCTGACTTTC.

The chain employs TRBV6-6 and TRBJ2-7, with 8 bases fitting TRBD2. There are 16 residues in the CDR3. After removal of 5 bases from V and 2 bases from J, the junction contained 11 bases not matched to a gene. Germline CDR1 MNHNY, CDR2 SVGAGI (reference sequence). The CDR3 loop is CASSTPRSGTAYEQYF. CDR3 in DNA: TGTGCCAGCAGTACTCCCCGTAGCGGGACCGCCTACGAGCAGTACTTC.

The rearrangement uses TRBV11-2 and TRBJ2-7; D is perhaps TRBD2 (6 bases). The CDR3 has 16 amino acids. The germline V gene has CDR1 SGHAT and CDR2 FQNNGV. With 5 bases removed from V and 6 bases from J, the gap between germline ends came to 23 bases. The CDR3 bases are TGTGCCAGCAGCCCCCTGGACGGACTAAGGACTGGCGAGCAGTACTTC. Translating it yields CASSPLDGLRTGEQYF.

This chain links TRBV19 with TRBJ2-1, with 13 bases matching TRBD2. Germline V gene lookup returns CDR1 LNHDA and CDR2 SQIVND (reference sequence). This CDR3 is built from 15 residues. The trim removed 6 bases at V and 10 bases at J, leaving 9 bases unmatched. The CDR3 is CASSSRLAGGVEQFF. The CDR3 DNA reads TGTGCCAGTAGCAGTAGACTAGCGGGAGGAGTCGAGCAGTTCTTC.

The chain is built from TRBV7-9 and TRBJ2-5; TRBD1 is a possible D gene (6 bases). This CDR3 spans 13 amino acids. V lost 2 bases and J lost 2, with 6 bases in between. Germline V lookup: CDR1 SEHNR, CDR2 FQNEAQ (reference sequence). Here the CDR3 DNA reads TGTGCCAGCAGCTTACAGGGGCAAGAGACCCAGTACTTC. Its protein product is CASSLQGQETQYF.

This clone has a single count. This chain joins TRBV28 and TRBJ2-1; 8 positions agree with TRBD1. The CDR3 sequence is 15 residues long. V trimming: 6 bases; J trimming: 10 bases; junction bases outside the gene matches: 14. The V gene's germline CDR1 is MDHEN and CDR2 SYDVKM. The CDR3 region is CASSRRRGQSAEQFF. The CDR3 DNA sequence: TGTGCCAGCAGCCGGCGCAGGGGGCAATCGGCCGAGCAGTTCTTC.

The chain carries TRBV11-2 and TRBJ1-1; the match to TRBD1 covers 8 bases. The CDR3 has 13 residues. V lost 8 bases to trimming and J lost 4 bases; unmatched junction nucleotides: 6. Germline loops: CDR1 SGHAT, CDR2 FQNNGV. The CDR3 protein is CASGQGLRTEAFF. The CDR3 DNA follows: TGTGCCAGCGGACAGGGACTTCGCACTGAAGCTTTCTTT. Together with reference TRBV11-2 and TRBJ1-1, the CDR3 gives the full variable domain: EAGVAQSPRYKIIEKRQSVAFWCNPISGHATLYWYQQILGQGPKLLIQFQNNGVVDDSQLPKDRFSAERLKGVDSTLKIQPAKLEDSAVYLCASGQGLRTEAFFGQGTRLTVV.

This chain uses TRBV29-1 with TRBJ2-3, with 8 positions matching TRBD2. The CDR3 has 15 amino acids. Germline V lookup: CDR1 SQVTM, CDR2 ANQGSEA. Trimming removed 5 bases from V and 1 base from J; junction bases left unmatched: 8. The DNA of the CDR3 is TGCAGCGTTCCGCTAGCGGGCAGCCGCACAGATACGCAGTATTTT. Protein product: CSVPLAGSRTDTQYF.

This sequence joins TRBV6-4 and TRBJ1-2, with D unclear. Trimming took 0 bases from V and 8 from J, leaving 13 bases between them. Germline V CDR1 and CDR2: MRHNA, SNTAGT. There are 14 residues in the CDR3. The CDR3 coding sequence is TGTGCCAGCAGTGACTCTCATTTAGGAGGAGGCTACACCTTC. Translating gives CASSDSHLGGGYTF.

V and J are TRBV6-6 and TRBJ2-1, with 8 bases matching TRBD2. CDR3 size: 13 residues. Germline CDR1 and CDR2: MNHNY and SVGAGI (reference sequence). V trimming: 0 bases; J trimming: 12 bases; junction bases outside the gene matches: 4. The CDR3 reads CASSYSGLAGQFF. In nucleotides, the CDR3 is TGTGCCAGCAGTTACTCGGGGCTAGCGGGGCAGTTCTTC.

The chain has TRBV7-6 and TRBJ2-5, with TRBD1 identical over 7 bases. Germline lookup yields CDR1 SGHVS and CDR2 FNYEAQ. The CDR3 runs 14 residues. V was pared by 2 bases and J by 4 bases, with 4 bases of the junction left unmatched. CDR3 in amino acids: CASSLIAGGETQYF. CDR3 nucleotide sequence: TGTGCCAGCAGCTTAATCGCAGGGGGAGAGACCCAGTACTTC.

The chain uses TRBV2 and TRBJ2-3; a possible D gene is TRBD2 (6 bases). Between the trimmed V and J ends, which lost 3 bases and 1 base, there was a span of 11 bases. The CDR3 is 15 amino acids. The germline CDR1 and CDR2 sequences are SNHLY and FYNNEI. Here the CDR3 DNA reads TGTGCCAGCAGTGATCAGACTAGACGCACAGATACGCAGTATTTT. It is translated as CASSDQTRRTDTQYF.

V gene TRBV9 combines with J gene TRBJ2-5; 9 bases line up with TRBD1. Germline V gene sequence: CDR1 SGDLS, CDR2 YYNGEE. The CDR3 is 15 amino acids. The ends lost 4 bases at V and 5 bases at J; junction bases unmatched: 9. The CDR3 nucleotides read TGTGCCAGCAGCCCAGGGACAGGGAACCTGGAGACCCAGTACTTC. Translating it yields CASSPGTGNLETQYF. The full variable domain, in which reference TRBV9 and TRBJ2-5 provide the parts outside the CDR3, is DSGVTQTPKHLITATGQRVTLRCSPRSGDLSVYWYQQSLDQGLQFLIQYYNGEERAKGNILERFSAQQFPDLHSELNLSSLELGDSALYFCASSPGTGNLETQYFGPGTRLLVL.

Only one count was recorded for this clone. This chain connects TRBV4-2 to TRBJ2-3, with 8 bases matching TRBD2. The CDR3 has 16 amino acids. Germline V lookup: CDR1 LGHNA, CDR2 YNFKEQ. The trim removed 4 bases at V and 4 bases at J, leaving 10 bases unmatched. The CDR3 region is CASSPQAGLAADTQYF. DNA of the CDR3: TGTGCCAGCAGCCCCCAGGCAGGACTAGCAGCAGATACGCAGTATTTT.

This rearrangement joins TRBV5-5 to TRBJ1-5; D remains unclear. Germline loops: CDR1 SGHKS, CDR2 YYEKEE (reference sequence). The CDR3 length is 15 residues. The germline V and J ends were trimmed by 1 base and 0 bases, with 8 bases remaining between them. DNA for the CDR3: TGTGCCAGCAGCTTGAACGGAGATAGCAATCAGCCCCAGCATTTT. Its protein product is CASSLNGDSNQPQHF.

The chain links TRBV6-1 to TRBJ1-5; D remains ambiguous. V lost 1 base and J 5 bases, leaving 12 bases between the germline ends. Germline V gives CDR1 MNHNS, CDR2 SASEGT. The CDR3 is 15 residues long. The CDR3 sequence is CASSEVSRVDQPQHF. DNA for the CDR3: TGTGCCAGCAGTGAAGTATCACGGGTAGATCAGCCCCAGCATTTT.

This chain uses TRBV5-1 with TRBJ2-3, with a tentative D call TRBD2 (6 bases). With 0 bases removed from V and 1 base from J, the gap between germline ends came to 12 bases. The CDR3 spans 16 residues. Germline V lookup: CDR1 SGHRS, CDR2 YFSETQ. The CDR3 region has the DNA TGCGCCAGCAGCTTGGCTGGGCGGAGGGGCACAGATACGCAGTATTTT. Its protein product is CASSLAGRRGTDTQYF.

V is TRBV5-1 and J is TRBJ2-1, with 7 bases fitting TRBD1. The V segment lost 4 bases and the J segment 8 bases; nucleotides outside the gene matches: 9. The CDR3 is 14 amino acids. Germline CDR1 is SGHRS and CDR2 is YFSETQ. CDR3 residues: CASSPGPGQHEQFF. DNA for the CDR3: TGCGCCAGCAGCCCCGGGCCGGGACAGCATGAGCAGTTCTTC.

The CDR3 region is CASSPSRAVSSYEQYF. CDR3 DNA: TGCGCCAGCAGTCCGTCGAGGGCGGTGAGCTCCTACGAGCAGTACTTC. The chain uses TRBV4-1 and TRBJ2-7; possible D gene TRBD2, 5 bases. Trimming pared 6 bases from V and 0 bases from J, leaving 18 bases between. CDR1 MGHRA and CDR2 YSYEKL come from the germline V gene. The CDR3 runs 16 residues.

This clone was counted between two and nine times. V usage is TRBV11-3 and J usage is TRBJ2-4; 7 bases align to TRBD2. The CDR3 spans 16 residues. Looked up from germline, CDR1 is SGHNT and CDR2 is YENEEA. Losses at the gene ends were 3 bases for V and 0 bases for J; bases not matched to a gene: 5. In DNA form, the CDR3 reads TGTGCCAGCAGCTTCGCGGCGGGAGCAGCCAAAAACATTCAGTACTTC. This sequence encodes CASSFAAGAAKNIQYF.

This sequence joins TRBV4-3 and TRBJ2-1; tentative D call: TRBD1 (8 bases). The ends were cut back, 0 bases at V and 4 bases at J, with 16 bases in the middle. The CDR3 has 17 amino acids. CDR1 and CDR2 (germline): LGHNA, YSLEER. The CDR3 protein is CASSQEILQGGYNEQFF. CDR3 DNA sequence: TGCGCCAGCAGCCAAGAAATATTACAGGGGGGGTACAATGAGCAGTTCTTC.

CDR3 DNA: TGTGCCACCAGACAGGGTGGGAACACCGGGGAGCTGTTTTTT. Encoded protein: CATRQGGNTGELFF. The chain employs TRBV15 and TRBJ2-2, with a weak D call TRBD1 (6 bases). The CDR3 consists of 14 residues. V lost 6 bases and J 1 base, leaving 9 bases between the germline ends. Germline V lookup: CDR1 LNHNV, CDR2 YYDKDF (reference sequence).